Listed here are 3 T cell receptor beta chains from one sample, sequenced in a study of cytomegalovirus exposure and HLA in healthy donors. In the PCR, 60 Vbeta and 13 Jbeta primers were used. Produced via immunoSEQ multiplex PCR; TCRdb's table is partial and in-frame only. Counted here are some 150,000 clones, 70% to 85% occurring once; the ten biggest clones make up under 2.5%. Sequencing was performed on PBMCs. Every receptor here comes from a human donor in good health.

The V and J genes are TRBV19 and TRBJ1-2; 10 bases map to TRBD1. The CDR3 is 15 amino acids. The V segment lost 3 bases and the J segment 5 bases; nucleotides outside the gene matches: 6. Per the germline V gene, CDR1 is LNHDA and CDR2 is SQIVND (reference sequence). CDR3 nucleotide sequence: TGTGCCAGTAGTATTGAAGGGACAGGGGAATATGGCTACACCTTC. Encoded protein: CASSIEGTGEYGYTF. The full variable domain, with the rest looked up from reference TRBV19 and TRBJ1-2, is DGGITQSPKYLFRKEGQNVTLSCEQNLNHDAMYWYRQDPGQGLRLIYYSQIVNDFQKGDIAEGYSVSREKKESFPLTVTSAQKNPTAFYLCASSIEGTGEYGYTFGSGTRLTVV.

The V call is TRBV7-2, the J call TRBJ2-1, with D possibly being TRBD1 (6 bases). Germline CDR1 is SGHTA and CDR2 is FQGNSA. The CDR3 is made up of 13 amino acids. The V end lost 1 base, the J end lost 8 bases, and 9 bases lay between the germline ends. In DNA form, the CDR3 reads TGTGCCAGCAGCTTAGGCAGGGGAGATGAGCAGTTCTTC. Its protein is CASSLGRGDEQFF.

This clone was seen a handful of times. The chain carries TRBV7-8 and TRBJ1-5, with D uncertain. There are 15 residues in the CDR3. Trimming shortened V by 0 bases and J by 1 base, and 7 bases separated the two germline ends. Germline CDR1 and CDR2: SGHVS and FQNEAQ. Written as DNA, the CDR3 is TGTGCCAGCAGCTTAGCGCGGGGAAGCAATCAGCCCCAGCATTTT. Translated, it gives CASSLARGSNQPQHF.